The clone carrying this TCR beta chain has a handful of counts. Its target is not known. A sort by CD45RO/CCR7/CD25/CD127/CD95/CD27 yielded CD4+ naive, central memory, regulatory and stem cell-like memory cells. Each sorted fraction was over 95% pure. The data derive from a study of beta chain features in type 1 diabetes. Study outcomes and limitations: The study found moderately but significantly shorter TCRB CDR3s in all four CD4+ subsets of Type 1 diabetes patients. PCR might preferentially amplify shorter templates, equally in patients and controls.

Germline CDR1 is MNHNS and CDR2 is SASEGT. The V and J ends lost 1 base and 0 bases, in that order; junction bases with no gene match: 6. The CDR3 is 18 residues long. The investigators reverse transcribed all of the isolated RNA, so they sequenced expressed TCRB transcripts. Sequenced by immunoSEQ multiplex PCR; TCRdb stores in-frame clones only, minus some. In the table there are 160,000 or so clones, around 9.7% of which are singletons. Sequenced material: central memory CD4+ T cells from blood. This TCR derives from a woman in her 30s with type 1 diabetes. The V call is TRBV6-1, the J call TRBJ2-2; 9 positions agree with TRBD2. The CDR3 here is CASSEESRTSANTGELFF. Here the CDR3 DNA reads TGTGCCAGCAGTGAAGAATCTAGGACTAGCGCGAACACCGGGGAGCTGTTTTTT.